The 26 T cell receptor beta chains below come from one sample, sequenced in a study of blood T cell repertoires in COVID-19. Method: immunoSEQ multiplex PCR; TCRdb's copy keeps in-frame clones and lacks some. Here the sample spans hundreds of thousands of clones, around 84% being singletons. The source material was peripheral blood. These receptors were collected from a human donor in a cohort sampled during active COVID-19.

The CDR3 reads CATSRDLRYEQYF. The CDR3 DNA reads TGTGCCACCAGCAGAGATTTGAGGTACGAGCAGTACTTC. This chain connects TRBV15 to TRBJ2-7; D is ambiguous. The CDR3 spans 13 residues. CDR1 and CDR2 (germline): LNHNV, YYDKDF (reference sequence). Trimming took 0 bases from V and 4 from J, leaving 7 bases between them.

The V gene is TRBV6-2 or TRBV6-3, the J gene TRBJ2-7; TRBD1 agrees at 7 bases. The CDR3 spans 14 residues. Germline V gene sequence: CDR1 MNHEY, CDR2 SVGEGT. Trimming at V came to 4 bases and at J to 6 bases, leaving 9 bases not matched to a gene. The CDR3 bases are TGTGCCAGCAGTTTTTTACCCACAGGGGTCGAGCAGTACTTC. Its protein product is CASSFLPTGVEQYF.

The V gene is TRBV28, the J gene TRBJ1-6; maybe TRBD1 (6 bases). The CDR3 length is 14 residues. CDR1 and CDR2 (germline): MDHEN, SYDVKM. V gave up 2 bases and J gave up 7 bases, with 9 bases separating them. Written as DNA, the CDR3 is TGTGCCAGCAGTTTAAGTCAGGGGAATTCACCCCTCCACTTT. Translating it yields CASSLSQGNSPLHF. The variable domain in full, with the rest retrieved from reference TRBV28 and TRBJ1-6, is DVKVTQSSRYLVKRTGEKVFLECVQDMDHENMFWYRQDPGLGLRLIYFSYDVKMKEKGDIPEGYSVSREKKERFSLILESASTNQTSMYLCASSLSQGNSPLHFGNGTRLTVT.

This chain links TRBV12-3 or TRBV12-4 with TRBJ1-4; D gene uncertain. This CDR3 comprises 12 residues. V was clipped by 5 bases and J by 7 bases, with 8 bases between them. The CDR3 bases are TGTGCCAGCAGTCGAGAGGGTGAAAAACTGTTTTTT. Its translation is CASSREGEKLFF.

The CDR3: CASMGQGPYEQYF. In DNA, the CDR3 is TGTGCCAGCATGGGACAGGGACCCTACGAGCAGTACTTC. The gene calls are TRBV2 and TRBJ2-7, with 9 bases fitting TRBD1. Germline V gene data show CDR1 as SNHLY and CDR2 as FYNNEI. There are 13 residues in the CDR3. Germline trimming cut 7 bases from V and 2 bases from J; bases unmatched to any gene: 3.

The chain carries TRBV19 and TRBJ2-5; 9 bases map to TRBD1. CDR1 and CDR2 from the germline V gene are LNHDA and SQIVND (reference sequence). The CDR3 runs to 18 residues. With V trimmed by 5 bases and J by 3 bases, 16 bases remained unmatched. This chain's CDR3 is CASSQLPPGTGREETQYF. For the CDR3, the DNA is TGTGCCAGTAGTCAACTCCCCCCCGGGACAGGGCGGGAAGAGACCCAGTACTTC.

The rearrangement uses TRBV7-9 and TRBJ2-3; D is possibly TRBD2 (5 bases). Trimming left V 5 bases short and J 0 bases short, with 12 bases between. Germline V CDR1 and CDR2: SEHNR, FQNEAQ (reference sequence). The CDR3 length is 15 residues. The CDR3 sequence: CASSQLVGSTDTQYF. For the CDR3, the DNA is TGTGCCAGCAGCCAACTAGTAGGGAGCACAGATACGCAGTATTTT. Supplemented by reference TRBV7-9 and TRBJ2-3, the full variable domain reads DTGVSQNPRHKITKRGQNVTFRCDPISEHNRLYWYRQTLGQGPEFLTYFQNEAQLEKSRLLSDRFSAERPKGSFSTLEIQRTEQGDSAMYLCASSQLVGSTDTQYFGPGTRLTVL.

V usage is TRBV9 and J usage is TRBJ2-5, with D perhaps TRBD1 (5 bases). The V end was cut by 3 bases, the J end by 5 bases, with 14 bases between. CDR1 SGDLS and CDR2 YYNGEE come from the germline V gene. There are 14 residues in the CDR3. Here the CDR3 DNA reads TGTGCCAGCAGCGCCCTCACAGGCGGCGAGACCCAGTACTTC. Its protein product is CASSALTGGETQYF. The full variable domain, with the rest looked up from reference TRBV9 and TRBJ2-5, is DSGVTQTPKHLITATGQRVTLRCSPRSGDLSVYWYQQSLDQGLQFLIQYYNGEERAKGNILERFSAQQFPDLHSELNLSSLELGDSALYFCASSALTGGETQYFGPGTRLLVL.

The genes are TRBV5-4 and TRBJ1-4; maybe TRBD1 (5 bases). This CDR3 is 14 amino acids long. V lost 0 bases, J lost 5 bases, and 8 bases lay in between. CDR1 is SGHNT, CDR2 YYREEE, per germline (reference sequence). The CDR3 loop is CASSLDRGNEKLFF. The CDR3 region has the DNA TGTGCCAGCAGCTTGGATAGGGGCAATGAAAAACTGTTTTTT.

This chain joins TRBV6-5 and TRBJ1-6; D might be TRBD1 (5 bases). Germline values: CDR1 MNHEY, CDR2 SVGAGI. Between the trimmed V and J ends, which lost 2 bases and 8 bases, there was a span of 13 bases. The CDR3 length is 15 residues. Written as DNA, the CDR3 is TGTGCCAGCAGTTACGAAGGGGCTCGTGATTCACCCCTCCACTTT. It is translated as CASSYEGARDSPLHF.

The chain links TRBV7-9 to TRBJ1-5; the D gene is possibly TRBD1 (5 bases). The CDR3 has 16 residues. V dropped 0 bases and J dropped 5 bases, with 14 bases sitting between them. CDR1 and CDR2 from the germline V gene are SEHNR and FQNEAQ (reference sequence). CDR3 loop: CASSLAAGVADQPQHF. The CDR3 coding sequence is TGTGCCAGCAGCTTAGCCGCGGGGGTAGCTGATCAGCCCCAGCATTTT.

Only one count was recorded for this clone. V usage is TRBV7-3 and J usage is TRBJ2-6; perhaps TRBD1 as D (6 bases). There are 17 residues in the CDR3. The V end was cut by 6 bases, the J end by 0 bases, with 15 bases between. Germline V CDR1 and CDR2: SGHTA, FQGTGA. CDR3 coding DNA: TGTGCCAGCAGTCCTGGACAGAGACCCTCTGGGGCCAACGTCCTGACTTTC. Protein product: CASSPGQRPSGANVLTF.

V usage is TRBV11-2 and J usage is TRBJ2-5, with D perhaps TRBD2 (7 bases). The CDR3 totals 13 residues. Trimming removed 7 bases at V and 1 base at J, with 10 bases between. From germline, CDR1 is SGHAT and CDR2 FQNNGV. As DNA, the CDR3 is TGTGCCAGCACACGGGGGGCCCAAGAGACCCAGTACTTC. It is translated as CASTRGAQETQYF. Drawing the rest from reference TRBV11-2 and TRBJ2-5, the complete variable domain is EAGVAQSPRYKIIEKRQSVAFWCNPISGHATLYWYQQILGQGPKLLIQFQNNGVVDDSQLPKDRFSAERLKGVDSTLKIQPAKLEDSAVYLCASTRGAQETQYFGPGTRLLVL.

This clone was seen a handful of times. The chain couples TRBV6-1 to TRBJ1-4, with D hard to call. The ends were cut back, 0 bases at V and 7 bases at J, with 15 bases in the middle. Germline V gives CDR1 MNHNS, CDR2 SASEGT. The length of the CDR3 is 16 residues. This CDR3 is CASSEAVGSSSEKLFF. CDR3 in DNA: TGTGCCAGCAGTGAAGCGGTTGGTAGCTCCAGTGAAAAACTGTTTTTT.

The rearrangement links TRBV7-8 to TRBJ2-7, with 8 bases fitting TRBD1. The V segment lost 1 base and the J segment 9 bases; nucleotides outside the gene matches: 11. The length of the CDR3 is 15 residues. CDR1 and CDR2 from the germline V gene are SGHVS and FQNEAQ. The CDR3 DNA reads TGTGCCAGCAGCTTAGAGCCTGGACAGGGCGTCGGGCAGTACTTC. Translated, it gives CASSLEPGQGVGQYF.

V is TRBV2 and J is TRBJ2-2; perhaps TRBD2 as D (6 bases). V lost 3 bases to trimming and J lost 1 base, with 9 bases between them. The CDR3 has 15 amino acids. Germline V CDR1 and CDR2: SNHLY, FYNNEI. CDR3 in amino acids: CASSDWGENTGELFF. The CDR3, as DNA: TGTGCCAGCAGTGATTGGGGGGAGAACACCGGGGAGCTGTTTTTT.

The chain employs TRBV28 and TRBJ2-3, with 7 bases aligning to TRBD2. With 9 bases clipped from V and 0 bases from J, the junction kept 3 bases outside the gene matches. CDR1 is MDHEN and CDR2 is SYDVKM in the germline V gene. The CDR3 contains 13 residues. CDR3 region: CASQAGSTDTQYF. CDR3 sequence (DNA): TGTGCCAGTCAAGCGGGAAGCACAGATACGCAGTATTTT.

This chain joins TRBV28 and TRBJ2-3; the D gene is possibly TRBD2 (6 bases). V lost 6 bases and J lost 1, with 11 bases in between. The CDR3 is 14 amino acids. The germline V gene has CDR1 MDHEN and CDR2 SYDVKM. CDR3 nucleotides: TGTGCCAGCAGCTTCGTAGCGGGCACAGATACGCAGTATTTT. Residues: CASSFVAGTDTQYF.

V usage is TRBV9 and J usage is TRBJ2-3, with 11 bases aligning to TRBD2. V was pared by 2 bases and J by 3 bases, with 8 bases of the junction left unmatched. This CDR3 spans 17 amino acids. Germline assignment: CDR1 SGDLS and CDR2 YYNGEE. The CDR3 loop reads CASSVGLAGGRTDTQYF. DNA of the CDR3: TGTGCCAGCAGCGTGGGTCTAGCGGGAGGTAGGACAGATACGCAGTATTTT. Together with reference TRBV9 and TRBJ2-3, the CDR3 gives the full variable domain: DSGVTQTPKHLITATGQRVTLRCSPRSGDLSVYWYQQSLDQGLQFLIQYYNGEERAKGNILERFSAQQFPDLHSELNLSSLELGDSALYFCASSVGLAGGRTDTQYFGPGTRLTVL.

This chain uses TRBV18 with TRBJ2-5; no clear D. V was pared by 2 bases and J by 4 bases, with 8 bases between. The V gene's germline CDR1 is KGHSH and CDR2 LQKENI. The CDR3 runs to 13 residues. Here the CDR3 reads CASSPEHGETQYF. Written as DNA, the CDR3 is TGTGCCAGCTCACCAGAGCACGGAGAGACCCAGTACTTC.

This clone came up a few times. J is TRBJ2-3 and V is TRBV5-4; D call uncertain. The CDR3 is made up of 12 amino acids. Deletions cut 2 bases from V and 6 bases from J, with 7 bases between. Per the germline V gene, CDR1 is SGHNT and CDR2 is YYREEE (reference sequence). Here the CDR3 reads CASSLSSDTQYF. The CDR3 DNA reads as TGTGCCAGCAGCTTATCGAGCGATACGCAGTATTTT.

The chain uses TRBV30 and TRBJ2-3; TRBD2 agrees at 13 bases. V gave up 2 bases and J gave up 9 bases; unmatched junction bases: 8. Germline lookup yields CDR1 GTSNPN and CDR2 SVGIG (reference sequence). The CDR3 consists of 15 residues. In DNA form, the CDR3 reads TGTGCCTGGAGTCTAGGACTAGCGGGGGTTGGCACGCAGTATTTT. It is translated as CAWSLGLAGVGTQYF.

The chain uses TRBV11-1 and TRBJ2-1, with D possibly being TRBD2 (7 bases). In germline, CDR1 is SGHAT, CDR2 FQDESV (reference sequence). The CDR3 is made up of 13 amino acids. V lost 1 base to trimming and J lost 15 bases, with 16 bases between them. The CDR3 reads CASSLDGGRGVFF. The CDR3 DNA reads TGTGCCAGCAGCTTAGACGGGGGGCGCGGGGTGTTCTTC.

The gene calls are TRBV7-9 and TRBJ2-3; D is unclear. Germline V gives CDR1 SEHNR, CDR2 FQNEAQ (reference sequence). V lost 1 base to trimming and J lost 2 bases, with 13 bases between them. The length of the CDR3 is 16 residues. The CDR3 is CASSLVTETFTDTQYF. Written as DNA, the CDR3 is TGTGCCAGCAGCTTAGTTACAGAGACCTTCACAGATACGCAGTATTTT.

This chain uses TRBV28 with TRBJ1-2, with TRBD1 matching over 10 bases. Germline loops: CDR1 MDHEN, CDR2 SYDVKM. The ends lost 7 bases at V and 2 bases at J; junction bases unmatched: 4. The CDR3 is made up of 14 amino acids. The CDR3 loop is CASTRQGANYGYTF. The DNA of the CDR3 is TGTGCCAGCACCCGACAGGGGGCGAACTATGGCTACACCTTC.

V usage is TRBV28 and J usage is TRBJ1-2, with D maybe TRBD1 (6 bases). Trimming shortened V by 1 base and J by 8 bases, and 11 bases separated the two germline ends. The CDR3 contains 13 residues. Germline V gene data show CDR1 as MDHEN and CDR2 as SYDVKM. This chain's CDR3 is CASSLSGAWGYTF. The CDR3 nucleotides read TGTGCCAGCAGTTTATCAGGGGCCTGGGGCTACACCTTC.